These T cell receptor beta chains were read from a single sample in a study of T-cell memory formation after mild COVID-19. In TCRdb, the 5' RACE reads were re-called with MiXCR into one record per CDR3 protein. The sample records approximately 440,000 distinct CDR3 sequences, around 20% being singletons. The material sequenced was PBMCs or a T cell subset sorted from them (not recorded which). The receptors were gathered from an adult woman who had mild COVID-19 (a few samples of this study predate the infection). Cell type and time point are not known. The CDR3 runs from the conserved cysteine through the conserved F or W. D genes are given only for firm matches. Clone size, where shown, is once, few, many, or a class for clones that have expanded.

J: TRBJ2-2
V: TRBV6-2/TRBV6-3
size: few
D: .
DNA: TGTGCCAGCAGTTACCCGCAGGGAATTGCGATCGGGGAGCTGTTTTTT
CDR3: CASSYPQGIAIGELFF

J: TRBJ1-5
V: TRBV7-9
size: .
D: .
DNA: TGTGCCAGCAGCTTAGAGGCAGGGGTCGGGCAGCCCCAGCATTTT
CDR3: CASSLEAGVGQPQHF

J: TRBJ1-1
V: TRBV11-1
size: few
D: .
DNA: TGTGCCAGCAGCTTAGTGGACAGCACTGAAGCTTTCTTT
CDR3: CASSLVDSTEAFF

J: TRBJ1-1
V: TRBV12-3/TRBV12-4
size: .
D: TRBD1
DNA: TGTGCCAGCAGCCCTCGGGACAGGCCTAAAATGAACACTGAAGCTTTCTTT
CDR3: CASSPRDRPKMNTEAFF

J: TRBJ2-7
V: TRBV29-1
size: .
D: .
DNA: TGCAGCGTAAGGTTATACTCCTACGAGCAGTACTTC
CDR3: CSVRLYSYEQYF

J: TRBJ1-5
V: TRBV4-1
size: many
D: .
DNA: TGCGCCAGCAGCCAAGATAGGTTTCATCAGGATCAGCCCCAGCATTTT
CDR3: CASSQDRFHQDQPQHF

J: TRBJ1-2
V: TRBV14
size: .
D: .
DNA: TGTGCCAGCAGCCAAGAGCGAGGCTATGCCGGCTACACCTTC
CDR3: CASSQERGYAGYTF

J: TRBJ1-1
V: TRBV18
size: few
D: .
DNA: TGTGCCAGCTCACCTATGAACAGCCTGAACACTGAAGCTTTCTTT
CDR3: CASSPMNSLNTEAFF

J: TRBJ2-1
V: TRBV14
size: .
D: TRBD2
DNA: TGTGCCAGCAGCCAGATAACTAGCGGGAGCCCCTACAATGAGCAGTTCTTC
CDR3: CASSQITSGSPYNEQFF

J: TRBJ2-2
V: TRBV18
size: .
D: .
DNA: TGTGCCAGCTCAATTGGCGAAACCGGGGAGCTGTTTTTT
CDR3: CASSIGETGELFF

J: TRBJ2-5
V: TRBV7-2
size: .
D: TRBD2
DNA: TGTGCCAGCAGCACCCGGACTAGCGGGAGGGCCATAGAGACCCAGTACTTC
CDR3: CASSTRTSGRAIETQYF

J: TRBJ2-1
V: TRBV7-3
size: few
D: .
DNA: TGTGCCAGCAGCTCCCTCGGCGGCAGAGATGAGCAGTTCTTC
CDR3: CASSSLGGRDEQFF

J: TRBJ1-1
V: TRBV5-1
size: .
D: .
DNA: TGCGCCAGCAGGAGCGGCGGGGGCAGGAGTGAAGCTTTCTTT
CDR3: CASRSGGGRSEAFF

J: TRBJ2-1
V: TRBV20-1
size: .
D: TRBD1
DNA: TGCAGTGCTAGAGATCCTCGAAGGGGGCTATCACCTGAGCAGTTCTTC
CDR3: CSARDPRRGLSPEQFF

J: TRBJ2-1
V: TRBV6-5
size: few
D: TRBD2
DNA: TGTGCCAGCAGTCCCCTGGGGGGGAGCCAGTTCTTC
CDR3: CASSPLGGSQFF

J: TRBJ2-5
V: TRBV18
size: few
D: .
DNA: TGTGCCAGCTCACCACCCAGTGCGGGGACCCAGTACTTC
CDR3: CASSPPSAGTQYF